The 22 T cell receptor beta chains presented below share a single source sample, sequenced in a study of OX40 agonist ivuxolimab in advanced cancers. Libraries were made using the immunoSEQ multiplex PCR assay. Drawn from immuneACCESS, this table holds only the in-frame rearrangements with V and J called that TCRdb kept. Clones are partly lost; checked studies trace under half to an unresolved V gene and leave the rest unexplained. The sample table lists around 80,000 clones, roughly 87% of them with a count of one. The ten biggest clones cover around 0.19% of the sample. The sample in question was CD4+ or CD8+ T cells sorted from blood, obtained in a trial of the OX40 agonist ivuxolimab. These receptors came from an adult with an advanced solid tumor such as melanoma, head and neck, liver or kidney cancer.

V usage is TRBV10-3 and J usage is TRBJ1-6; D gene uncertain. The V end was cut by 5 bases, the J end by 8 bases, with 7 bases between. The CDR3 totals 12 residues. Per germline, CDR1 ENHRY and CDR2 SYGVKD. CDR3 residues: CAISYGDSPLHF. The CDR3 DNA reads TGTGCCATCAGTTATGGGGATTCACCCCTCCACTTT.

The genes are TRBV19 and TRBJ1-1; 9 bases fit TRBD1. Germline loops: CDR1 LNHDA, CDR2 SQIVND (reference sequence). The trim removed 6 bases at V and 5 bases at J, leaving 10 bases unmatched. The CDR3 length is 15 residues. CDR3 sequence reads: CASRRDRGRWTEAFF. CDR3 sequence (DNA): TGTGCCAGTAGGCGAGACAGGGGGAGGTGGACTGAAGCTTTCTTT.

This clone was observed a few times. V is TRBV27 and J is TRBJ1-1; D ambiguous. CDR1 MNHEY and CDR2 SMNVEV come from the germline V gene (reference sequence). The V end was cut by 4 bases, the J end by 0 bases, with 9 bases between. The CDR3 runs to 14 residues. The CDR3: CASSSAIVNTEAFF. The CDR3 DNA is TGTGCCAGCAGTTCCGCGATCGTGAACACTGAAGCTTTCTTT.

The chain combines TRBV5-1 with TRBJ2-5; TRBD2 matches 11 bases. V trimming: 4 bases; J trimming: 4 bases; junction bases outside the gene matches: 6. The V gene's germline CDR1 is SGHRS and CDR2 YFSETQ. CDR3 length equals 15 residues. CDR3 bases: TGCGCCAGCAGCGGGTCTAGCGGGGGGACAGAGACCCAGTACTTC. It is translated as CASSGSSGGTETQYF.

V and J are TRBV2 and TRBJ2-2; perhaps TRBD1 as D (6 bases). Germline values: CDR1 SNHLY, CDR2 FYNNEI. Trimming took 6 bases from V and 5 from J, leaving 10 bases between them. This CDR3 contains 13 residues. The CDR3 DNA sequence: TGTGCCAGCAGGGACAGACGGACCGGGGAGCTGTTTTTT. Translation gives CASRDRRTGELFF.

The chain links TRBV2 to TRBJ2-7; 10 bases match TRBD1. This CDR3 has 16 amino acids. The germline V gene encodes CDR1 SNHLY and CDR2 FYNNEI. V dropped 6 bases and J dropped 1; count of bases not matched to a gene: 9. Here the CDR3 DNA reads TGTGCCAGCAGAGGGGTGGGACAGGGGAGTTCCTACGAGCAGTACTTC. Encoded protein: CASRGVGQGSSYEQYF.

CDR3 sequence (DNA): TGTGCCAGCAGCTTAGAAGGGGGCTGGGGGAACACCTTC. Translated: CASSLEGGWGNTF. The rearrangement joins TRBV7-9 to TRBJ1-2, with 7 nucleotides matching TRBD1. The ends lost 1 base at V and 12 bases at J; junction bases unmatched: 8. The length of the CDR3 is 13 residues. Germline V gives CDR1 SEHNR, CDR2 FQNEAQ (reference sequence).

The rearrangement links TRBV19 to TRBJ2-7; maybe TRBD1 (6 bases). In germline, CDR1 is LNHDA, CDR2 SQIVND (reference sequence). The CDR3 covers 15 residues. V was pared by 1 base and J by 0 bases, with 10 bases between. CDR3 loop: CASSIGSGVSYEQYF. CDR3 nucleotides: TGTGCCAGTAGTATAGGTTCAGGGGTCTCCTACGAGCAGTACTTC.

The chain carries TRBV5-5 and TRBJ2-5; perhaps TRBD1 as D (6 bases). Germline CDR1 SGHKS, CDR2 YYEKEE (reference sequence). The V end was cut by 2 bases, the J end by 4 bases, with 12 bases between. This CDR3 contains 14 residues. The CDR3 DNA is TGTGCCAGCAGCTTCGGCAGGGGACGAGAGACCCAGTACTTC. This codes for CASSFGRGRETQYF.

V and J are TRBV6-1 and TRBJ1-5; D might be TRBD1 (6 bases). Germline CDR1 MNHNS, CDR2 SASEGT. Trimming took off 4 bases at V and 5 bases at J, with 15 bases between the two ends. This CDR3 is built from 15 residues. This CDR3 is CASSGRVGTYQPQHF. The CDR3 nucleotides are TGTGCCAGCAGTGGGCGGGTAGGGACATATCAGCCCCAGCATTTT.

The V and J genes are TRBV5-8 and TRBJ2-3, with D tentatively TRBD1 or TRBD2 (5 bases each). Germline CDR1 and CDR2: SGHTS and YDEGEE. This CDR3 is built from 15 residues. V was shortened by 0 bases and J by 2 bases, with 10 bases between the two germline ends. CDR3 DNA: TGTGCCAGCAGCTTGGGAGGGGCAAACACAGATACGCAGTATTTT. It yields the protein CASSLGGANTDTQYF.

The chain is built from TRBV10-3 and TRBJ1-5; weak D call: TRBD1 (5 bases). The CDR3 has 14 residues. CDR1 ENHRY and CDR2 SYGVKD come from the germline V gene. V gave up 2 bases and J gave up 5 bases, with 10 bases separating them. The DNA of the CDR3 is TGTGCCATCAGTGAGAGCAGGGCTGATCAGCCCCAGCATTTT. Its translation is CAISESRADQPQHF.

This sequence joins TRBV30 and TRBJ2-1; D not certain. Trimming shortened V by 2 bases and J by 10 bases, and 15 bases separated the two germline ends. In germline, CDR1 is GTSNPN, CDR2 SVGIG (reference sequence). The CDR3 loop spans 13 amino acids. The CDR3 region has the DNA TGTGCCTGGAGTAATCCGTTGAGTAGGGAGCAGTTCTTC. Protein sequence: CAWSNPLSREQFF.

The chain combines TRBV5-1 with TRBJ2-5, with D possibly matching TRBD2 (7 bases). V lost 7 bases, J lost 3 bases, and 16 bases lay in between. Germline CDR1 SGHRS, CDR2 YFSETQ. This CDR3 is 14 amino acids long. CDR3 region: CASGGAGSEETQYF. Written as DNA, the CDR3 is TGCGCCAGCGGGGGGGCCGGGAGCGAAGAGACCCAGTACTTC.

This clone has just one count. The chain is built from TRBV29-1 and TRBJ2-7, with 14 bases fitting TRBD2. Per germline, CDR1 SQVTM and CDR2 ANQGSEA. This CDR3 has 18 residues. V was pared by 4 bases and J by 6 bases, with 17 bases of the junction left unmatched. The CDR3, as DNA: TGCAGCGTTGGGGGCCTGGGGCCCGGGACTAGCGGGAGTACCGAGCAGTACTTC. Its protein is CSVGGLGPGTSGSTEQYF.

The J gene is TRBJ2-3, the V gene TRBV11-2; TRBD2 is a possible D gene (6 bases). The germline gives CDR1 SGHAT, CDR2 FQNNGV. The CDR3 extends over 16 amino acids. V dropped 3 bases and J dropped 0 bases, with 13 bases sitting between them. CDR3 residues: CASSLRGSTSTDTQYF. Written as DNA, the CDR3 is TGTGCCAGCAGCTTGCGGGGTTCAACTAGCACAGATACGCAGTATTTT.

This chain connects TRBV9 to TRBJ2-1, with D maybe TRBD1 (6 bases). V lost 0 bases and J lost 10, with 11 bases in between. CDR3 length: 13 residues. Germline V gene sequence: CDR1 SGDLS, CDR2 YYNGEE. The CDR3 protein is CASSVVGRGEQFF. The CDR3 DNA follows: TGTGCCAGCAGCGTAGTGGGCAGGGGCGAGCAGTTCTTC.

CDR3 in DNA: TGTGCCAGTGCCGACAGTGAAGCTTTCTTT. It specifies CASADSEAFF. The chain couples TRBV19 to TRBJ1-1; possibly TRBD1 for D (5 bases). CDR1 and CDR2 from the germline V gene are LNHDA and SQIVND (reference sequence). The CDR3 extends over 10 amino acids. The ends were cut back, 8 bases at V and 7 bases at J, with 8 bases in the middle.

CDR3 residues: CASSSLGVVNQPQHF. The CDR3, as DNA: TGTGCCAGTAGTAGCCTCGGAGTGGTCAATCAGCCCCAGCATTTT. This chain joins TRBV19 and TRBJ1-5; no clear D. V gave up 4 bases and J gave up 3 bases, with 13 bases separating them. The length of the CDR3 is 15 residues. Germline V lookup: CDR1 LNHDA, CDR2 SQIVND (reference sequence).

This clone was detected a few times. The chain recombines TRBV10-3 with TRBJ1-1; possibly TRBD1 for D (5 bases). V was clipped by 0 bases and J by 7 bases, with 12 bases between them. Germline V gives CDR1 ENHRY, CDR2 SYGVKD. This CDR3 comprises 14 residues. The CDR3 DNA reads as TGTGCCATCAGTGAGTCGATTACTACAGGTGAAGCTTTCTTT. It codes for CAISESITTGEAFF.

The chain links TRBV29-1 to TRBJ2-3; D assignment may be TRBD1 or TRBD2 (5 bases each). Germline V gives CDR1 SQVTM, CDR2 ANQGSEA. The CDR3 is 11 residues long. With 7 bases removed from V and 7 bases from J, the gap between germline ends came to 12 bases. The DNA for the CDR3 is TGCAGCGCCTTCGAGGGGAATACGCAGTATTTT. Translating it yields CSAFEGNTQYF.

The chain recombines TRBV7-8 with TRBJ1-3, with 10 bases that match TRBD1. The CDR3 extends over 17 amino acids. The V segment lost 5 bases and the J segment 0 bases; nucleotides outside the gene matches: 7. Germline values: CDR1 SGHVS, CDR2 FQNEAQ. CDR3 residues: CASSRGTGASSGNTIYF. CDR3 bases: TGTGCCAGCAGCCGGGGGACAGGGGCGAGCTCTGGAAACACCATATATTTT.